This T cell receptor beta chain was captured in a study of follicular helper T cells after annual influenza vaccination. The data were produced by immunoSEQ multiplex PCR, yet TCRdb's version contains in-frame clones alone and is incomplete. There are about 14,000 clones in the sample; roughly 74% occur only once, and roughly 0.4% lies in the top ten. Regarding time point: 2015-2016 season, pre-vaccination. Adults were given seasonal inactivated influenza vaccine, and blood CD4 subsets were sorted before and after vaccination. Between about 40 and 100 mL of blood was drawn per time point. Study results and caveats: Change in circulating plasmablasts correlated with ICOS+CD38+ cTfh clonality change.

This CDR3 region has 14 residues. Germline loops: CDR1 SGHDT, CDR2 YYEEEE. Trimming cost V 3 bases and J 3 bases; bases outside gene matches: 2. Concerning this clone itself: Its antigen is as yet unknown.

The J gene is TRBJ2-2, the V gene TRBV5-6, with 7 bases fitting TRBD2. The sequenced sample was CXCR5- memory CD4+ T cells sorted from blood, obtained on the day of influenza vaccination. The receptor comes from an adult who received the influenza vaccine. The CDR3 sequence: CASSSGLDTGELFF. Written as DNA, the CDR3 is TGTGCCAGCAGCTCCGGACTAGACACCGGGGAGCTGTTTTTT.